This T cell receptor beta chain was captured in a study of human T cells and chemical hapten exposure. As the library was built, unique molecular identifiers were attached to individual cDNA molecules. In TCRdb, the RACE reads were re-called with MiXCR into one record per CDR3 protein. This sample has some 62,000 distinct CDR3 sequences; approximately 10% occur once, and the top ten carry about 2%. The CDR3 loop spans 13 amino acids. Germline-derived CDR1 and CDR2 are DFQATT and SNEGSKA (reference sequence). V lost 5 bases and J lost 8, with 16 bases in between. The time point here: patch test 3, about 24 weeks after DPC sensitization. The treatment: therapeutic diphenylcyclopropenone sensitization with weekly scalp DPC.

The chain combines TRBV20-1 with TRBJ2-1, with D possibly matching TRBD1 (5 bases). This receptor was obtained from a woman under 40 with alopecia areata. Some clones in this sample may be carry-over from other donors' samples. The specimen was whole blood, collected in connection with sensitization to the hapten diphenylcyclopropenone (DPC). The CDR3 nucleotides read TGCAGTGCTCCGGCTCCATTAGGGGATGAGCAGTTCTTC. Translating it yields CSAPAPLGDEQFF.